This TCR beta chain stems from a study of cytomegalovirus exposure and HLA in healthy donors. In nominal health when sampled, donors likely had unrecorded immune exposures nonetheless. 13 Jbeta primers and 60 Vbeta primers were used for the PCR. Assay: immunoSEQ multiplex PCR; the TCRdb copy retains only in-frame clones and omits some. The table lists roughly 140,000 clones, approximately 80% of them singletons, with about 1.8% in the top ten. This CDR3 has 14 amino acids. Looked up from germline, CDR1 is SQVTM and CDR2 is ANQGSEA. J was trimmed by 2 bases and V by 6 bases; bases with no gene match: 9.

Source material: PBMCs. The receptor was isolated from a woman between 40 and 50 years old in good health and CMV-seronegative. The chain links TRBV29-1 to TRBJ2-7; the match to TRBD2 covers 8 bases. The CDR3 nucleotides are TGCAGCGTCGACAGCGGGAGAGGGACCTACGAGCAGTACTTC. As protein: CSVDSGRGTYEQYF.